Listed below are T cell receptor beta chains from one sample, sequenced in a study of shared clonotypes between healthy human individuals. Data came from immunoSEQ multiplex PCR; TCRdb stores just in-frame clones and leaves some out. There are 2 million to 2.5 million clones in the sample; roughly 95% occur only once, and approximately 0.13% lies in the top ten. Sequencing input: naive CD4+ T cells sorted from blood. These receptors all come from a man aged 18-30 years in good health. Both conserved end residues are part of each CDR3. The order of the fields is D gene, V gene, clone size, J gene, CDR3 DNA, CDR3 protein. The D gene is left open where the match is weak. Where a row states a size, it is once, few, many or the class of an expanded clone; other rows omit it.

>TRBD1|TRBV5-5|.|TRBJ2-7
TGTGCCAGCAGCTTGGCCCAGGGGGCAAAAGCCGAGCAGTACTTC
CASSLAQGAKAEQYF
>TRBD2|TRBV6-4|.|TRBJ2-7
TGTGCCAGCAGAACCACCGTGAGGACTAGCGGGAGGGCCTTTTACGAGCAGTACTTC
CASRTTVRTSGRAFYEQYF
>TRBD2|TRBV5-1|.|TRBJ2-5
TGCGCCAGCAGCTTGACCGGGGGGGCCCAAGAGACCCAGTACTTC
CASSLTGGAQETQYF
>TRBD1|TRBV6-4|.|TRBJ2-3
TGTGCCAGCAGTGAATTACAGGGGGCAGATACGCAGTATTTT
CASSELQGADTQYF
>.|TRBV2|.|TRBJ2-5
TGTGCCAGCAGTGAAGCGCAGGAGGGGGGGTACTTC
CASSEAQEGGYF
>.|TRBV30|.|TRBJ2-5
TGTGCCTGGAACTCGAGCCCCGCGGAGACCCAGTACTTC
CAWNSSPAETQYF
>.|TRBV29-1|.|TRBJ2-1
TGCAGCGGCCACCCAGGACTCCCCCCTGAGCAGTTCTTC
CSGHPGLPPEQFF
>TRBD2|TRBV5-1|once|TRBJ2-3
TGCGCCAGCAGCGATCCAGCGGGGGGCACAGATACGCAGTATTTT
CASSDPAGGTDTQYF
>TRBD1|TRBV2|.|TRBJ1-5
TGTGCCAGCAGTGGAACAGGGGGCAGTCAGCCCCAGCATTTT
CASSGTGGSQPQHF
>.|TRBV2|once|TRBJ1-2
TGTGCCAGCAGTATGTTAGCTAACTATGGCTACACCTTC
CASSMLANYGYTF
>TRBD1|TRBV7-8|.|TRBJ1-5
TGTGCCAGCAGCTTAGGGACAGGGAGTGTCCGCAATCAGCCCCAGCATTTT
CASSLGTGSVRNQPQHF
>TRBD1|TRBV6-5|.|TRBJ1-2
TGTGCCAGCAGTTACTCCCCCCCACAGGGGAACTATGGCTACACCTTC
CASSYSPPQGNYGYTF
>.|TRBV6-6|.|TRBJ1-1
TGTGCCAGCCCCAGAGTGGAGGGGACTGAAGCTTTCTTT
CASPRVEGTEAFF
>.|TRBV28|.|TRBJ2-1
TGTGCCACCCTCCGCGCCGGGGCCAATGAGCAGTTCTTC
CATLRAGANEQFF
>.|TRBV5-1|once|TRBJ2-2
TGCGCCAGCAGCCCGAGGACACAGAACACCGGGGAGCTGTTTTTT
CASSPRTQNTGELFF
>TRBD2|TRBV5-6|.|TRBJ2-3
TGTGCCAGCAGGCGGGGAGCGGGGGGACAGCCAGATACGCAGTATTTT
CASRRGAGGQPDTQYF
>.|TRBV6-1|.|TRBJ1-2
TGTGCCAGCAGGGTCGCGTCAGGGTACGGCTACACCTTC
CASRVASGYGYTF
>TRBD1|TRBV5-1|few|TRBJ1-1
TGCGCCAGCAGCCCCGGGACAGGGATGAACACTGAAGCTTTCTTT
CASSPGTGMNTEAFF
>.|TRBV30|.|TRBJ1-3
TGTGCCTGGAGTGTTTGGGCCAGCGGAAACTCTGGAAACACCATATATTTT
CAWSVWASGNSGNTIYF
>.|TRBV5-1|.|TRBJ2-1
TGCGCCAGCAGCTCCCCGCTAGTCGATGAGCAGTTCTTC
CASSSPLVDEQFF
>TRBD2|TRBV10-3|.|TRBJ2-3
TGTGCCATCTCTCCGGGACTAGCGGGAGCGGATACGCAGTATTTT
CAISPGLAGADTQYF
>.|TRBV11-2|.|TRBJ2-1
TGTGCCAGCAGCCCCGACCGCAATGAGCAGTTCTTC
CASSPDRNEQFF
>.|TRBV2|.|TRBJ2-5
TGTGCCAGCAAAAAGGTGTACCAAGAGACCCAGTACTTC
CASKKVYQETQYF
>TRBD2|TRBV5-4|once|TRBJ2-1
TGTGCCAGCAGCTCCCTCGGGACTAACTACAATGAGCAGTTCTTC
CASSSLGTNYNEQFF
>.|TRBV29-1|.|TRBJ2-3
TGCAGCGTTGAAACCCAAGCCGGGCGGACCCTCACAGATACGCAGTATTTT
CSVETQAGRTLTDTQYF
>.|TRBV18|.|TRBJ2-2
TGTGCCAGCTCACGGGGAGGACCAAACACCGGGGAGCTGTTTTTT
CASSRGGPNTGELFF
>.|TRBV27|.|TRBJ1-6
TGTGCCAGCAAAAGGGATAGCTCCTATAATTCACCCCTCCACTTT
CASKRDSSYNSPLHF
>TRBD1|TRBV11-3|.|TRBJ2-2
TGTGCCAGCAGCTTGGACAGGGGAAACACCGGGGAGCTGTTTTTT
CASSLDRGNTGELFF
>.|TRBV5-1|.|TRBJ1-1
TGCGCCAGCAGCTCCGAGAGGAGTGAAGCTTTCTTT
CASSSERSEAFF
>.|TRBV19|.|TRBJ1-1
TGTGCCAGTAGTATCACAGGACCAATACCTCTAAACACTGAAGCTTTCTTT
CASSITGPIPLNTEAFF
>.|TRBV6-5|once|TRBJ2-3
TGTGCCAGCAGTTACGGGGCGGGGCCCCGCACAGATACGCAGTATTTT
CASSYGAGPRTDTQYF
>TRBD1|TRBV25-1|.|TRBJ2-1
TGTGCCAGCAGTGATTGGGGACAGCTCAATGAGCAGTTCTTC
CASSDWGQLNEQFF
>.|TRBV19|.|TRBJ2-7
TGTGCCAGTAGTCTCGGGTCGTCCTACGAGCAGTACTTC
CASSLGSSYEQYF
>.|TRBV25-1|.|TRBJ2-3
TGTGCCAGCAGTGAATTGAGGGTCGCAGATACGCAGTATTTT
CASSELRVADTQYF
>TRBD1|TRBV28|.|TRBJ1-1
TGTGCCAGCACCAGGGACAGGGCAGAAGCTTTCTTT
CASTRDRAEAFF
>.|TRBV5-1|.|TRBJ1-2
TGCGCCAGCAGCCCAGGAGGCGGCTCAAACTATGGCTACACCTTC
CASSPGGGSNYGYTF
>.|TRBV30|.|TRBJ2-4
TGTGCCTGGAGTAAGGAGGCGTTGGGCAAAAACATTCAGTACTTC
CAWSKEALGKNIQYF
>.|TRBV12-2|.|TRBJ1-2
TGTGCAAGTCTCCGAGTCCCGGGGGCGAAAGTGGAGGGCTACACCTTC
CASLRVPGAKVEGYTF
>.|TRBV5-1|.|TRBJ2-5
TGCGCCAGCAGCTTGTTCTCGCGCCGGGAGACCCAGTACTTC
CASSLFSRRETQYF
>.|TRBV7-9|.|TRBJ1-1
TGTGCCAGCAGCCTAGGACAGCCAAGCCCAAACACTGAAGCTTTCTTT
CASSLGQPSPNTEAFF
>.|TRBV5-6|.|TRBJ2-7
TGTGCCAGCAGCTTGGCTGGGGGCAACCTCTACGAGCAGTACTTC
CASSLAGGNLYEQYF
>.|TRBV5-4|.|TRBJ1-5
TGTGCCAGCAGCCGAGGTAGCAATCAGCCCCAGCATTTT
CASSRGSNQPQHF
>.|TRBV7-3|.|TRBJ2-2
TGTGCCAGCAGCAAAGACAGAGGCGGCACCGGGGAGCTGTTTTTT
CASSKDRGGTGELFF
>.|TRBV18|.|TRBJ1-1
TGTGCCAGCTCACCACTAATCGGGATCCCTGAAGCTTTCTTT
CASSPLIGIPEAFF
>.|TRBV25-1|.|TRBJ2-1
TGTGCCAGCAACGGACGACCCAGCAATGAGCAGTTCTTC
CASNGRPSNEQFF
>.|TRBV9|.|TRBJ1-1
TGTGCCAGCAGCGGAGGACAGCACACTGAAGCTTTCTTT
CASSGGQHTEAFF
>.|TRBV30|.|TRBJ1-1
TGTGCCTGGAGCCCTGCCAACACTGAAGCTTTCTTT
CAWSPANTEAFF
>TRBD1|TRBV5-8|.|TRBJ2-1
TGTGCCAGCAGCTTGATAAGGGACAGAGGGTTCTTC
CASSLIRDRGFF
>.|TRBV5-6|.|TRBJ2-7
TGTGCCAGCAGCGCACCCGGGGTCGCCACTCTCCGCTACGAGCAGTACTTC
CASSAPGVATLRYEQYF
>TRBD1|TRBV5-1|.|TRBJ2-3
TGCGCCAGCAGCTCAGCCGGGACAGTTATAGATACGCAGTATTTT
CASSSAGTVIDTQYF
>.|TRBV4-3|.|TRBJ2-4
TGCGCCAGCAGCCAAGGACTAGCCAAAAACATTCAGTACTTC
CASSQGLAKNIQYF